This T cell receptor beta chain appears in the sequencing data of a study of control samples from healthy donors and cancer patients (dated by TCRdb to the early 2020s). There are 16 amino acids in the CDR3, from cysteine to phenylalanine inclusive. The DNA shown is the 48-base CDR3, in frame from base 1. In the germline V gene, CDR1 corresponds to MGHRA and CDR2 to YSYEKL. At the junction V is shortened by 0 bases and J by 2 bases, with 13 bases in between. In regard to this clone: The target of this receptor is not known. Per-base qualities were not stored, and no clone one base away is much larger.

Library construction relied on the immunoSEQ multiplex PCR assay. The clones in this table, taken by TCRdb from immuneACCESS, are in-frame only. Not every clone is retained; where verified, under half of the shortfall comes from an unresolved V gene, and the cause of the rest is unknown. For this sample there are almost 90,000 clones; around nine tenths appear just once. Around 20% of the sample rests with the top ten. Input material: blood. This TCR came from a man in his thirties or forties in good health. The chain links TRBV4-1 with TRBJ1-1; no D gene is confidently identified. The nucleotide sequence reads as follows: TGCGCCAGCAGCCAAGATCTGAACACGTTAAACACTGAAGCTTTCTTT. This encodes CASSQDLNTLNTEAFF.